The 25 T cell receptor beta chains below were found in one sample sequenced in a study of blood T cells in healthy people across ages. Alongside a J-beta primer mix, a sample-barcoded 5' primer served in a second PCR lasting about 7 to 11 cycles. TCRdb processed the 5' RACE reads anew with MiXCR; each CDR3 protein has one entry. Of approximately 1.5 million distinct CDR3 sequences listed, 42% are singletons. The source material was blood. Receptor source: a woman aged 18-29 years in good health.

The chain has TRBV18 and TRBJ2-1; 7 nucleotides match TRBD2. From germline, CDR1 is KGHSH and CDR2 LQKENI. This CDR3 comprises 17 residues. J gave up 0 bases and V 2 bases, and 7 bases lay outside the gene matches. The CDR3 region is CASSPASGRPSYNEQFF. CDR3 bases: TGTGCCAGCTCACCAGCATCCGGGAGGCCCTCCTACAATGAGCAGTTCTTC.

The V gene is TRBV6-5, the J gene TRBJ1-6, with D possibly TRBD1 on 5 matching bases. The CDR3 runs to 15 residues. Germline V lookup: CDR1 MNHEY, CDR2 SVGAGI. Trimming pared 7 bases from V and 1 base from J, leaving 11 bases between. The CDR3 region is CASTQGESYNSPLHF. The CDR3 nucleotides are TGTGCCAGCACCCAAGGGGAGTCCTATAATTCACCCCTCCACTTT.

A few counts support this clonotype. DNA for the CDR3: TGCAGCGTTGTGGGGGTGTATCAGCCCCAGCATTTT. Translating it yields CSVVGVYQPQHF. V gene TRBV29-1 combines with J gene TRBJ1-5; TRBD1 might be the D (5 bases). V was trimmed by 4 bases and J by 5 bases, leaving 9 bases between them. The V gene's germline CDR1 is SQVTM and CDR2 ANQGSEA. This CDR3 is built from 12 residues. The variable domain in full, with the rest retrieved from reference TRBV29-1 and TRBJ1-5, is SAVISQKPSRDICQRGTSLTIQCQVDSQVTMMFWYRQQPGQSLTLIATANQGSEATYESGFVIDKFPISRPNLTFSTLTVSNMSPEDSSIYLCSVVGVYQPQHFGDGTRLSIL.

In this sample, this clonotype turned up a few times. V usage is TRBV9 and J usage is TRBJ1-2; D ambiguous. V lost 0 bases to trimming and J lost 1 base, with 7 bases between them. The CDR3 totals 14 residues. The germline V gene encodes CDR1 SGDLS and CDR2 YYNGEE. CDR3 sequence: CASSVGADNYGYTF. CDR3 DNA: TGTGCCAGCAGCGTAGGGGCAGATAACTATGGCTACACCTTC.

The count of this clonotype is one. This chain joins TRBV7-3 and TRBJ2-1, with 14 bases that match TRBD2. V shed 6 bases, J shed 7 bases, and the junction held 8 bases outside the gene matches. This CDR3 spans 16 amino acids. Germline V lookup: CDR1 SGHTA, CDR2 FQGTGA. CDR3 residues: CASRPGTSGSRNEQFF. The CDR3 region has the DNA TGTGCCAGCAGGCCAGGGACTAGCGGGAGTAGGAATGAGCAGTTCTTC.

V and J are TRBV6-1 and TRBJ2-5; 10 bases line up with TRBD2. The J call is uncertain, as TRBJ2-1 better fits the DNA end. This CDR3 comprises 20 residues. Germline CDR1 is MNHNS and CDR2 is SASEGT. CDR3 sequence: CASRLPAGLGLAVRQETQFF. Here the CDR3 DNA reads TGTGCCAGCAGACTCCCTGCCGGCCTAGGACTAGCGGTTAGACAAGAGACCCAGTTCTTC.

Only a few counts were recorded for this clonotype. V and J are TRBV28 and TRBJ2-1; 7 nucleotides align to TRBD1. With 5 bases clipped from V and 0 bases from J, the junction kept 13 bases outside the gene matches. Germline values: CDR1 MDHEN, CDR2 SYDVKM. The CDR3 consists of 18 residues. CDR3 coding DNA: TGTGCCAGCAGTACGGGACAGATCCTACCCAGCTCCTACAATGAGCAGTTCTTC. It encodes CASSTGQILPSSYNEQFF.

The chain couples TRBV12-3 or TRBV12-4 to TRBJ1-1, with unresolved D. V dropped 6 bases and J dropped 11 bases, with 13 bases sitting between them. This CDR3 region has 11 residues. The CDR3 reads CASSRPGLAFF. The CDR3 DNA follows: TGTGCCAGCAGCCGCCCGGGGTTGGCTTTCTTT.

This chain uses TRBV20-1 with TRBJ1-1; D is unclear. V was clipped by 1 base and J by 1 base, with 7 bases between them. Per the germline V gene, CDR1 is DFQATT and CDR2 is SNEGSKA (reference sequence). CDR3 length: 13 amino acids. The CDR3 region is CSARASSNTEAFF. The CDR3 coding sequence is TGCAGTGCTAGAGCAAGTTCGAACACTGAAGCTTTCTTT.

The V call is TRBV7-2, the J call TRBJ1-5; D gene ambiguous. This CDR3 spans 15 amino acids. Germline V gene sequence: CDR1 SGHTA, CDR2 FQGNSA. Trimming removed 5 bases at V and 8 bases at J, with 19 bases between. The CDR3 region is CASSLGVRVSEPQHF. The DNA of the CDR3 is TGTGCCAGCAGCCTCGGAGTAAGGGTCTCCGAGCCCCAGCATTTT.

Details on this clonotype: This sequence may be a read error, since a much larger clone differs from it by one base. The chain joins TRBV10-3 to TRBJ2-1, with no clear D. The CDR3 sequence is 11 residues long. CDR1 and CDR2 (germline): ENHRY, SYGVKD. CDR3: CTIKGLNEQFF. The CDR3 nucleotides are TGTACCATCAAGGGTCTCAATGAGCAGTTCTTC.

The genes are TRBV27 and TRBJ2-3; 13 bases line up with TRBD2. With V trimmed by 4 bases and J by 5 bases, 6 bases remained unmatched. The CDR3 sequence is 16 residues long. Germline-derived CDR1 and CDR2 are MNHEY and SMNVEV (reference sequence). CDR3 amino acids: CASSWGLAGWGDTQYF. DNA for the CDR3: TGTGCCAGCAGTTGGGGACTAGCGGGGTGGGGAGATACGCAGTATTTT.

This clonotype was observed a handful of times. The CDR3 reads CASGGQGWQYF. CDR3 bases: TGTGCCAGCGGGGGACAGGGTTGGCAGTACTTC. The chain combines TRBV2 with TRBJ2-7; 9 bases fit TRBD1. CDR1 and CDR2 (germline): SNHLY, FYNNEI. CDR3 length: 11 amino acids. V lost 8 bases to trimming and J lost 9 bases; unmatched junction nucleotides: 5. The entire variable domain, with the rest obtained from reference TRBV2 and TRBJ2-7, is as follows: EPEVTQTPSHQVTQMGQEVILRCVPISNHLYFYWYRQILGQKVEFLVSFYNNEISEKSEIFDDQFSVERPDGSNFTLKIRSTKLEDSAMYFCASGGQGWQYFGPGTRLTVT.

The genes are TRBV27 and TRBJ1-1; TRBD1 matches at 10 bases. The germline CDR1 and CDR2 sequences are MNHEY and SMNVEV (reference sequence). With 5 bases clipped from V and 3 bases from J, the junction kept 6 bases outside the gene matches. The CDR3 is 15 residues long. The CDR3 is CASSSRDRGYTEAFF. CDR3 DNA sequence: TGTGCCAGCAGTAGCCGGGACAGGGGTTACACTGAAGCTTTCTTT.

This clonotype appeared a few times. The V and J genes are TRBV28 and TRBJ1-1; the D is unclear. The length of the CDR3 is 11 residues. CDR1 is MDHEN, CDR2 SYDVKM, per germline. The V end lost 7 bases, the J end lost 4 bases, and 7 bases lay between the germline ends. DNA for the CDR3: TGTGCCAGCAAGATGGGCACTGAAGCTTTCTTT. This codes for CASKMGTEAFF.

This clonotype came up a few times. V and J are TRBV12-3 or TRBV12-4 and TRBJ2-7, with TRBD2 matching 7 bases. V lost 2 bases to trimming and J lost 2 bases; unmatched junction nucleotides: 9. The CDR3 loop spans 16 amino acids. CDR3 loop: CASSLHREGRPYEQYF. The CDR3 DNA follows: TGTGCCAGCAGTTTACATAGGGAGGGGCGCCCCTACGAGCAGTACTTC.

The gene calls are TRBV6-1 and TRBJ1-1, with D possibly being TRBD1 (6 bases). The germline V gene has CDR1 MNHNS and CDR2 SASEGT. The CDR3 runs 13 residues. The ends were cut back, 6 bases at V and 7 bases at J, with 15 bases in the middle. CDR3 DNA sequence: TGTGCCAGCAGACAACAGGGAGTCGGTGAAGCTTTCTTT. It specifies CASRQQGVGEAFF.

This chain joins TRBV20-1 and TRBJ2-1; D is perhaps TRBD1 (6 bases). The CDR3 covers 10 residues. Germline V lookup: CDR1 DFQATT, CDR2 SNEGSKA (reference sequence). The V and J ends lost 6 bases and 10 bases respectively, with 10 bases between them. The CDR3 region has the DNA TGCAGTGCATCCCAGGGGGAGCAGTTCTTC. Translating it yields CSASQGEQFF.

This clonotype was recorded once. V is TRBV3-1 and J is TRBJ1-3; D is undetermined. Germline CDR1 reads LGHDT; CDR2 reads YNNKEL (reference sequence). The CDR3 runs 13 residues. V shed 7 bases and J shed 2 bases, with 9 bases lying between them. CDR3 bases: TGTGCCAGCACCCTTGGCCCTGGAAACACCATATATTTT. It translates to CASTLGPGNTIYF.

This chain connects TRBV3-1 to TRBJ2-3; D possibly uses TRBD1 or TRBD2 (5 bases each). V lost 3 bases, J lost 5 bases, and 18 bases lay in between. This CDR3 has 16 residues. Germline CDR1 and CDR2: LGHDT and YNNKEL (reference sequence). In DNA form, the CDR3 reads TGTGCCAGCAGCCACGCCGCTGGGGGAGTAGGAGATACGCAGTATTTT. Its translation is CASSHAAGGVGDTQYF.

As to this clonotype: At one of its ends the junction is not consistent with the germline gene, which may arise from a read error. The V and J genes are TRBV9 and TRBJ2-7, with 8 positions matching TRBD2. The end of the DNA is better explained by TRBJ2-5, so the J call may be wrong. The germline CDR1 and CDR2 sequences are SGDLS and YYNGEE. The CDR3 is 14 amino acids. The CDR3 spells CACSLAGMRETQYF. CDR3 coding DNA: TGTGCCTGCAGCTTAGCGGGAATGCGGGAGACCCAGTACTTC.

This clonotype turned up a few times. This chain links TRBV27 with TRBJ1-3, with a weak D call TRBD1 (5 bases). Germline CDR1 and CDR2: MNHEY and SMNVEV (reference sequence). The CDR3 extends over 13 amino acids. The V end was cut by 8 bases, the J end by 4 bases, with 12 bases between. The CDR3 sequence is CASAPGWGNTIYF. DNA of the CDR3: TGTGCCAGCGCCCCAGGGTGGGGAAACACCATATATTTT.

This clonotype turned up a few times. J is TRBJ1-1 and V is TRBV20-1; the match to TRBD1 covers 9 bases. The CDR3 runs to 15 residues. J lost 6 bases, V lost 6 bases, and 14 bases had no gene match. Germline V lookup: CDR1 DFQATT, CDR2 SNEGSKA (reference sequence). The CDR3 DNA reads as TGCAGTGCCAATGGACAGGGGATTTCTCGGGCTGAAGCTTTCTTT. The encoded protein is CSANGQGISRAEAFF.

This chain connects TRBV25-1 to TRBJ1-2; a possible D gene is TRBD1 (5 bases). The germline CDR1 and CDR2 sequences are MGHDK and SYGVNS. The CDR3 is 13 amino acids. V lost 2 bases to trimming and J lost 5 bases, with 9 bases between them. The CDR3 nucleotides are TGTGCCAGCAGTGAACCAGGACAATATGGCTACACCTTC. This gives the protein CASSEPGQYGYTF.

This clonotype showed up just a few times. Sequence at one end of the junction differs from germline and may be a read error. The gene calls are TRBV10-3 and TRBJ2-5; D is unclear. CDR3 length equals 13 residues. Germline V gene sequence: CDR1 ENHRY, CDR2 SYGVKD. CDR3 sequence (DNA): TGTGCCATCAGGGAGTCCGGTGAAGAGACCCAGTACTTC. It specifies CAIRESGEETQYF.